This note documents a single T cell receptor (beta chain) sequence. The data were obtained in a study of blood T cell repertoires in COVID-19. Study at large: Samples came from the United States, Italy and Spain, spanning acute and convalescent COVID-19. The analysed material was cDNA or gDNA that came from T cells, B-cell-depleted T cells, or PBMCs.

The CDR3 has 17 amino acids. The V segment lost 1 base and the J segment 6 bases; nucleotides outside the gene matches: 10. Source study methods: Estimation of nucleated cell counts was performed using reference gene primer amplification. TCRdb's table, derived via immunoSEQ multiplex PCR, lists solely in-frame clones and lacks some. V and J calls and clone size are copied from that table; D and trimming were computed from the DNA. The repertoire consists of over 150,000 clones, with roughly 80% occurring once and the leading ten covering approximately 10%. Sequences were obtained from peripheral blood. The chain combines TRBV23-1 with TRBJ2-2, with TRBD1 identical over 8 bases. Being an ORF, TRBV23-1 has a function that is uncertain. The sequence was collected from an older man with active or convalescent COVID-19. CDR3 nucleotides: TGCGCCAGCAGTCAATACGAAACACAGGGGGTGGCCGGGGAGCTGTTTTTT. This encodes CASSQYETQGVAGELFF.